The 15 T cell receptor beta chains below come from one sample, sequenced in a study of blood T cell repertoires in COVID-19. The protocol was immunoSEQ multiplex PCR, while the TCRdb copy is restricted to in-frame clones and leaves out a portion. The sample consists of a few hundred thousand clones, about four fifths of them appearing once. The sample consisted of PBMCs or T cells enriched from blood (not recorded which). The receptor source for this set is a man aged 50-59 years who had recovered from COVID-19.

This chain joins TRBV19 and TRBJ2-1, with 8 positions matching TRBD2. The CDR3 is 15 amino acids. J was trimmed by 7 bases and V by 5 bases; bases with no gene match: 10. Germline V gene lookup returns CDR1 LNHDA and CDR2 SQIVND (reference sequence). The CDR3 nucleotides read TGTGCCAGTAGTCTCCCAGCGGGAGCGGCTAATGAGCAGTTCTTC. As protein: CASSLPAGAANEQFF.

This chain links TRBV2 with TRBJ2-5; D gene ambiguous. CDR1 and CDR2 (germline): SNHLY, FYNNEI. The length of the CDR3 is 14 residues. Trimming took off 6 bases at V and 4 bases at J, with 15 bases between the two ends. CDR3 in amino acids: CASSESLGSETQYF. CDR3 bases: TGTGCCAGCAGCGAATCTCTAGGATCAGAGACCCAGTACTTC.

The chain has TRBV9 and TRBJ1-4; D might be TRBD1 (6 bases). Germline CDR1 is SGDLS and CDR2 is YYNGEE. Trimming took off 5 bases at V and 8 bases at J, with 22 bases between the two ends. The CDR3 totals 16 residues. CDR3 sequence (DNA): TGTGCCAGCAGTCTGGCCGGGGGGGCGCGGGACGAAAAACTGTTTTTT. Its protein is CASSLAGGARDEKLFF.

This sequence joins TRBV7-2 and TRBJ1-2, with a weak D call TRBD1 (5 bases). The CDR3 sequence is 15 residues long. Deletions cut 2 bases from V and 3 bases from J, with 13 bases between. Germline V gene lookup returns CDR1 SGHTA and CDR2 FQGNSA. This CDR3 reads CASSLYRPGDYGYTF. The CDR3 DNA follows: TGTGCCAGCAGCTTATATCGTCCGGGGGACTATGGCTACACCTTC.

V is TRBV9 and J is TRBJ1-2, with TRBD1 matching 10 bases. Germline loops: CDR1 SGDLS, CDR2 YYNGEE. The J segment lost 3 bases and the V segment lost 4 bases, leaving 6 bases of the junction unmatched. The CDR3 covers 15 residues. CDR3: CASSLGQGEYYGYTF. The CDR3 bases are TGTGCCAGCAGCCTCGGACAGGGGGAATACTATGGCTACACCTTC.

The gene calls are TRBV6-5 and TRBJ2-5; weak D call: TRBD2 (5 bases). The V gene's germline CDR1 is MNHEY and CDR2 SVGAGI. Trimming left V 6 bases short and J 2 bases short, with 10 bases between. The CDR3 is 13 amino acids. CDR3 residues: CASSSGLQETQYF. CDR3 coding DNA: TGTGCCAGCAGCTCCGGACTGCAAGAGACCCAGTACTTC.

This chain uses TRBV5-1 with TRBJ2-3; possibly TRBD2 for D (6 bases). The V and J ends lost 3 bases and 5 bases respectively, with 13 bases between them. The germline gives CDR1 SGHRS, CDR2 YFSETQ. The CDR3 totals 14 residues. The CDR3 loop is CASSWAGREDTQYF. CDR3 in DNA: TGCGCCAGCAGCTGGGCGGGGCGGGAAGATACGCAGTATTTT. Complete variable domain (other parts from reference TRBV5-1 and TRBJ2-3): KAGVTQTPRYLIKTRGQQVTLSCSPISGHRSVSWYQQTPGQGLQFLFEYFSETQRNKGNFPGRFSGRQFSNSRSEMNVSTLELGDSALYLCASSWAGREDTQYFGPGTRLTVL.

CDR3 region: CAWSVSRGRSPLHF. The CDR3 nucleotides read TGTGCCTGGAGTGTAAGCAGGGGACGTTCACCCCTCCACTTT. V and J are TRBV30 and TRBJ1-6; weak D call: TRBD1 (6 bases). Germline V CDR1 and CDR2: GTSNPN, SVGIG (reference sequence). Trimming stripped 0 bases from V and 9 bases from J, with 12 bases between. CDR3 size: 14 residues.

The chain uses TRBV7-9 and TRBJ2-7, with TRBD1 identical over 10 bases. The CDR3 runs to 16 residues. J lost 7 bases, V lost 5 bases, and 14 bases had no gene match. The germline gives CDR1 SEHNR, CDR2 FQNEAQ (reference sequence). This CDR3 is CASSLPGQGSWGEQYF. The CDR3 coding sequence is TGTGCCAGCAGCCTACCGGGACAGGGGTCTTGGGGGGAGCAGTACTTC.

The chain uses TRBV3-1 (or the pseudogene TRBV3-2) and TRBJ2-7; 9 bases are shared with TRBD1. Per the germline V gene, CDR1 is LGHDT and CDR2 is YNNKEL (reference sequence). The length of the CDR3 is 14 residues. V was clipped by 4 bases and J by 5 bases; unmatched bases: 6. In nucleotides, the CDR3 is TGTGCCAGCAGCCCCGGGACAGGGCGGAACGAGCAGTACTTC. As protein: CASSPGTGRNEQYF.

The chain has TRBV21-1 and TRBJ2-4; TRBD2, the table's D call, was not compared with the DNA. TRBV21-1 is designated a pseudogene. The CDR3 loop spans 20 amino acids. The CDR3 reads CASSPEDTGKTSGEGWIQYF. For the CDR3, the DNA is TGTGCCAGCAGCCCCGAGGATACAGGTAAGACTAGCGGGGAGGGGTGGATTCAGTACTTC.

The rearrangement uses TRBV12-3 or TRBV12-4 and TRBJ1-4; D uncertain. The CDR3 spans 12 residues. With 8 bases removed from V and 8 bases from J, the gap between germline ends came to 12 bases. Here the CDR3 DNA reads TGTGCCAGCGCCCGGAGGGTGGAAAAACTGTTTTTT. Translated, it gives CASARRVEKLFF.

The V gene is TRBV5-5, the J gene TRBJ2-3, with TRBD2 matching 11 bases. The CDR3 has 15 amino acids. V dropped 4 bases and J dropped 0; count of bases not matched to a gene: 1. Per germline, CDR1 SGHKS and CDR2 YYEKEE (reference sequence). DNA of the CDR3: TGTGCCAGCAGCCGGACTAGCGGGAGCACAGATACGCAGTATTTT. Translated, it gives CASSRTSGSTDTQYF.

This clone occurred a few times. The chain joins TRBV12-3 or TRBV12-4 to TRBJ1-5; tentatively, D is TRBD1 (5 bases). The CDR3 is made up of 12 amino acids. Trimming took off 6 bases at V and 4 bases at J, with 7 bases between the two ends. CDR3 sequence reads: CASSPGNQPQHF. The CDR3 region has the DNA TGTGCCAGCAGCCCAGGGAATCAGCCCCAGCATTTT.

This chain joins TRBV9 and TRBJ1-2; D may be TRBD1 (5 bases). The CDR3 spans 16 residues. CDR1 is SGDLS and CDR2 is YYNGEE in the germline V gene. The germline V and J ends were trimmed by 0 bases and 0 bases, with 12 bases remaining between them. CDR3 loop: CASSVGAGLANYGYTF. The DNA of the CDR3 is TGTGCCAGCAGCGTAGGGGCAGGGCTAGCTAACTATGGCTACACCTTC.